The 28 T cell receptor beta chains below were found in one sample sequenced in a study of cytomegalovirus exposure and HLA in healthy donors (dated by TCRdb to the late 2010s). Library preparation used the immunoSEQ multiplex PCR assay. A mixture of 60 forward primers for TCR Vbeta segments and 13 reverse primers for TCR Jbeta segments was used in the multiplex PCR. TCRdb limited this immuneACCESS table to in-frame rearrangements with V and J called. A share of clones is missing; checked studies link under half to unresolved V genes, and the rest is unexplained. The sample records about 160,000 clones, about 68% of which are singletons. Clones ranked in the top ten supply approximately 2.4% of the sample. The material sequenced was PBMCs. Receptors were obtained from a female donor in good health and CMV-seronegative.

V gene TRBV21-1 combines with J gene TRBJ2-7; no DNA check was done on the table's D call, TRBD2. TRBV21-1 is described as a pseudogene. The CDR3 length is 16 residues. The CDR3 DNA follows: TGTGCCAGCAGCACCTCTCGGGGGGAGGATCCCCACGAGCAGTACTTC. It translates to CASSTSRGEDPHEQYF.

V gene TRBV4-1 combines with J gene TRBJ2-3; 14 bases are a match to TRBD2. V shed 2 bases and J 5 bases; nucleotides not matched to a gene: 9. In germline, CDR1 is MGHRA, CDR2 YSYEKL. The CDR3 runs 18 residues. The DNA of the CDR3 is TGCGCCAGCAGCCAAAAGGGACTAGCGGGAGATATGATAGATACGCAGTATTTT. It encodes CASSQKGLAGDMIDTQYF.

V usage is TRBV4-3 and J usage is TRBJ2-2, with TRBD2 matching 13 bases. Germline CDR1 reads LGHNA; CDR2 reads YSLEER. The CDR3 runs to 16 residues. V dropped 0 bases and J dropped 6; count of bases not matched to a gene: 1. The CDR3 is CASSQDGLAGAGELFF. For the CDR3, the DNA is TGCGCCAGCAGCCAAGATGGACTAGCGGGAGCCGGGGAGCTGTTTTTT.

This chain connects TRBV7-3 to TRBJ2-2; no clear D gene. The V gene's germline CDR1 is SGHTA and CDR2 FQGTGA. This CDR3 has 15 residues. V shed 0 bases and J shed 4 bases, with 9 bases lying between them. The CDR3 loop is CASSLTGDGTGELFF. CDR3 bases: TGTGCCAGCAGCTTAACTGGAGATGGCACCGGGGAGCTGTTTTTT.

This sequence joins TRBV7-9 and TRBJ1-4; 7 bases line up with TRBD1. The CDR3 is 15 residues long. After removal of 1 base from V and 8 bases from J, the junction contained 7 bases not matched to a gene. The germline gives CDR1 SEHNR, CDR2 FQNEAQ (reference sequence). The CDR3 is CASSLVMVGGEKLFF. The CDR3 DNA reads TGTGCCAGCAGCTTAGTCATGGTAGGGGGCGAAAAACTGTTTTTT.

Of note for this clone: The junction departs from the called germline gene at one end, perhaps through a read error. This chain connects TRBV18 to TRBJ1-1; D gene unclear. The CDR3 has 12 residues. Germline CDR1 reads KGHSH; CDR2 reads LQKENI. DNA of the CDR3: TGTGCCAGCTCACCGTCGAACAGTGAAGCTTTCTTT. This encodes CASSPSNSEAFF.

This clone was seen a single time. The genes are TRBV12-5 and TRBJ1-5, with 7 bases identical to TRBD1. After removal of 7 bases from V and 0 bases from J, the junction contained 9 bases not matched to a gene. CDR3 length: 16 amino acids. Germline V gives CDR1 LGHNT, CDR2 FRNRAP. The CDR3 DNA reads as TGTGCTAGTGCCACTGCAGGGGGTTATAGCAATCAGCCCCAGCATTTT. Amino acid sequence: CASATAGGYSNQPQHF.

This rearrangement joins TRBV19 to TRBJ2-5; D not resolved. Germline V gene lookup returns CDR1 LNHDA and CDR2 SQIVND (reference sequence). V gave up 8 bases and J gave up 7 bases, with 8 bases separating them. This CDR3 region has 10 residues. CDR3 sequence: CASVGGTQYF. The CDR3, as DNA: TGTGCCAGTGTAGGCGGGACCCAGTACTTC.

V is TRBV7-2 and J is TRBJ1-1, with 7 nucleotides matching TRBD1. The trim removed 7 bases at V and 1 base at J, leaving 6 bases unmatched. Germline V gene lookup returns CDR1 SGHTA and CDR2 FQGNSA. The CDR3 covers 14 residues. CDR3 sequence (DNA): TGTGCCAGCAAAGTGACAGGGACGAACACTGAAGCTTTCTTT. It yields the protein CASKVTGTNTEAFF.

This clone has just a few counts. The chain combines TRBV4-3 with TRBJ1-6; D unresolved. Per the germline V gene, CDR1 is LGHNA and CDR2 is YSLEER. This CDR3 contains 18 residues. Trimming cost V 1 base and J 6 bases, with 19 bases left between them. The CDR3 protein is CASSQVIMAGELNSPLHF. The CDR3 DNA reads TGCGCCAGCAGCCAAGTTATAATGGCAGGCGAACTTAATTCACCCCTCCACTTT.

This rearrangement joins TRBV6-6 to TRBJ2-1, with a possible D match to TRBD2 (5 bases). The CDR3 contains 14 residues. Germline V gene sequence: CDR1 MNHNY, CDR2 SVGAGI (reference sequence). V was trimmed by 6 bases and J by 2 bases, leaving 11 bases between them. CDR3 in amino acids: CASSRTGTYNEQFF. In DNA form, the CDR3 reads TGTGCCAGCAGCCGGACGGGAACCTACAATGAGCAGTTCTTC.

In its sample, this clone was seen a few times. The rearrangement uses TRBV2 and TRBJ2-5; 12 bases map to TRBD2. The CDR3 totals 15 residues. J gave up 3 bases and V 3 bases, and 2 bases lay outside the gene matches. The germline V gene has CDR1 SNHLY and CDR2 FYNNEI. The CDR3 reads CASSDRTSGKETQYF. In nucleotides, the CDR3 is TGTGCCAGCAGTGACCGGACTAGCGGGAAAGAGACCCAGTACTTC.

In nucleotides, the CDR3 is TGTGCCAGCACCCCACTAGCGGGGACAAACAATGAGCAGTTCTTC. This sequence encodes CASTPLAGTNNEQFF. The chain is built from TRBV9 and TRBJ2-1; TRBD2 aligns across 10 bases. CDR3 size: 15 residues. From germline, CDR1 is SGDLS and CDR2 YYNGEE. The trim removed 6 bases at V and 5 bases at J, leaving 8 bases unmatched.

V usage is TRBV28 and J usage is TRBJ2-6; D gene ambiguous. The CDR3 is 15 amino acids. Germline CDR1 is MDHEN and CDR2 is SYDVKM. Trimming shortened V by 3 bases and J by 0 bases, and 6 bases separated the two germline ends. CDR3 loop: CASSLKPSGANVLTF. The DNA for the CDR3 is TGTGCCAGCAGTTTGAAGCCCTCTGGGGCCAACGTCCTGACTTTC.

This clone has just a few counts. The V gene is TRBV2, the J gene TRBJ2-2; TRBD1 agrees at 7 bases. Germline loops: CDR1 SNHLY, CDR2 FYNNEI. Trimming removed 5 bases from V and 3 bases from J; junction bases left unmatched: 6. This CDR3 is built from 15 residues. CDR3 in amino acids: CASSTDRLDTGELFF. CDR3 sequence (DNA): TGTGCCAGCAGTACGGACAGGTTAGACACCGGGGAGCTGTTTTTT.

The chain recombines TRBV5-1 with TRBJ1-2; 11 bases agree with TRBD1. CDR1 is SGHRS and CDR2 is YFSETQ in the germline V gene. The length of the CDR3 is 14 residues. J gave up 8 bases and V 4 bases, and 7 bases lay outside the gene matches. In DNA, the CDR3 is TGCGCCAGCAGCCCCGGACAGGGGGCGCGGGGCTACACCTTC. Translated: CASSPGQGARGYTF.

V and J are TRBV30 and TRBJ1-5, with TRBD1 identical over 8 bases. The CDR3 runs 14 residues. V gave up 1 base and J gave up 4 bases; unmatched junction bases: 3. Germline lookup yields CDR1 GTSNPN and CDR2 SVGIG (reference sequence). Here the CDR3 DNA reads TGTGCCTGGAGTGAAACAGGGGGAAATCAGCCCCAGCATTTT. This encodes CAWSETGGNQPQHF.

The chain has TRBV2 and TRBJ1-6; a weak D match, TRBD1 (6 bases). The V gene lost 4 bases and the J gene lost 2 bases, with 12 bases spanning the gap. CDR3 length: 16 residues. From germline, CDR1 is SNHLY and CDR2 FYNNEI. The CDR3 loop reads CASSGVRGAYNSPLHF. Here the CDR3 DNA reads TGTGCCAGCAGTGGCGTCAGGGGCGCCTATAATTCACCCCTCCACTTT.

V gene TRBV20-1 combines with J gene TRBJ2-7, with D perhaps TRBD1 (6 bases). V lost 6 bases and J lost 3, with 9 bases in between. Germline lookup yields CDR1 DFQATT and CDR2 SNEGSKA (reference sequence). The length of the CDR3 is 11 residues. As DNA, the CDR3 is TGCAGTGCCCTAGGGGGCTACGAGCAGTACTTC. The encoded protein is CSALGGYEQYF.

In DNA form, the CDR3 reads TGTGCCAGCAGCTTAGGAAGGGGGAGAGAGACCCAGTACTTC. Amino acid sequence: CASSLGRGRETQYF. This chain links TRBV7-3 with TRBJ2-5; D is possibly TRBD1 (6 bases). The V and J ends lost 2 bases and 4 bases respectively, with 11 bases between them. Germline V lookup: CDR1 SGHTA, CDR2 FQGTGA. This CDR3 contains 14 residues. The complete variable domain, with remaining parts taken from reference TRBV7-3 and TRBJ2-5, reads GAGVSQTPSNKVTEKGKYVELRCDPISGHTALYWYRQSLGQGPEFLIYFQGTGAADDSGLPNDRFFAVRPEGSVSTLKIQRTERGDSAVYLCASSLGRGRETQYFGPGTRLLVL.

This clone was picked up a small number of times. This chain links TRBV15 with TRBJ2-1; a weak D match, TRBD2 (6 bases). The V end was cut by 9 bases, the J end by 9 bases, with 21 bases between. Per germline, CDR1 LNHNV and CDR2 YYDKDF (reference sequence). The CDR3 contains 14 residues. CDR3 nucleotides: TGTGCCACTAGTTTGGAGGGCAGTATCGGTGAGCAGTTCTTC. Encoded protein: CATSLEGSIGEQFF.

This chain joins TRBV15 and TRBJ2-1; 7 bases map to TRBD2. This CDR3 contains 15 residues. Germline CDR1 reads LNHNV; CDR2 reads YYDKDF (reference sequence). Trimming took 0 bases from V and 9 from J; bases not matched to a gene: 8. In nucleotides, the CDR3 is TGTGCCACCAGCAGAGATCATGGACTAGTTGGTGAGCAGTTCTTC. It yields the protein CATSRDHGLVGEQFF.

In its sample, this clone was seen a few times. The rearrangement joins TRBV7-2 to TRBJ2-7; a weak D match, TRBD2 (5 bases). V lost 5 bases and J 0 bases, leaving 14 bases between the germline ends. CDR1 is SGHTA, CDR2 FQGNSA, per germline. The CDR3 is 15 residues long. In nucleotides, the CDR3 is TGTGCCAGCAGCCCCCCCCCTCGGGGCTCCTACGAGCAGTACTTC. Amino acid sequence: CASSPPPRGSYEQYF.

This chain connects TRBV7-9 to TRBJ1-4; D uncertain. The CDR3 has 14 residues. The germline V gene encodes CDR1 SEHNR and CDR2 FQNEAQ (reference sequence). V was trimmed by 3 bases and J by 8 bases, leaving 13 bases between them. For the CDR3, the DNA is TGTGCCAGCAGCTTGGCGACAAATTCGGAAAAACTGTTTTTT. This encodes CASSLATNSEKLFF.

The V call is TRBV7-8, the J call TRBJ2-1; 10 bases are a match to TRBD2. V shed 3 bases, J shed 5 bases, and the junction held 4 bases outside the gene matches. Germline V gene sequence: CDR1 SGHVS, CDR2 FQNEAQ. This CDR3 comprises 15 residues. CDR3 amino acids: CASSLGTSADNEQFF. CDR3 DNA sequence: TGTGCCAGCAGCTTGGGGACTAGCGCCGACAATGAGCAGTTCTTC.

This CDR3 is CASSRGMREKLFF. For the CDR3, the DNA is TGTGCCAGCAGCCGCGGGATGCGGGAAAAACTGTTTTTT. The V call is TRBV6-5, the J call TRBJ1-4; D gene ambiguous. V lost 6 bases to trimming and J lost 8 bases, with 13 bases between them. Per the germline V gene, CDR1 is MNHEY and CDR2 is SVGAGI. This CDR3 is 13 amino acids long.

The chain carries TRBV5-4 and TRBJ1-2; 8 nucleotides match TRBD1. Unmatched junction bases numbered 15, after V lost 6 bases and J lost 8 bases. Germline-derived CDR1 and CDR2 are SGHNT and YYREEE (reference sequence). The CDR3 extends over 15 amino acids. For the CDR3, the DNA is TGTGCCAGCACCGACAGGGGCCGGATCACAGCAGGCTACACCTTC. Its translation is CASTDRGRITAGYTF.

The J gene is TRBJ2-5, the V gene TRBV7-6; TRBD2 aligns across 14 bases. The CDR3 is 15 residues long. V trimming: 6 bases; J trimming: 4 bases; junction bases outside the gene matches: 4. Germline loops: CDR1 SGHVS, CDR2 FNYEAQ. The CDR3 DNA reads TGTGCCAGCAGGGAGGGGACTAGCGGGAGAGAGACCCAGTACTTC. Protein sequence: CASREGTSGRETQYF.